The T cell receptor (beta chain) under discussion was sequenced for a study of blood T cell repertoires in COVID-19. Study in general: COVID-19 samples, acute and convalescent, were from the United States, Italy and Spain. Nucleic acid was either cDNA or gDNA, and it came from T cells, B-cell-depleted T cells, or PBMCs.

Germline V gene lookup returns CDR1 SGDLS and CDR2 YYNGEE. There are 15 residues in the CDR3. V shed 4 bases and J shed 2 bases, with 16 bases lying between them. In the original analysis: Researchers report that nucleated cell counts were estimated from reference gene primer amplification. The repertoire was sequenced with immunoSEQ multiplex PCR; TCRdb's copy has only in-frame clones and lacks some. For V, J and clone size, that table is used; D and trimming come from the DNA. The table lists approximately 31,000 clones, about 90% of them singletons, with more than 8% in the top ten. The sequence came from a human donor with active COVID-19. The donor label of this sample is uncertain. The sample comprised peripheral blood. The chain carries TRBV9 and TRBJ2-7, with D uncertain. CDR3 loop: CASSPRSPFTYEQYF. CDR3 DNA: TGTGCCAGCAGCCCTCGAAGCCCGTTCACCTACGAGCAGTACTTC.